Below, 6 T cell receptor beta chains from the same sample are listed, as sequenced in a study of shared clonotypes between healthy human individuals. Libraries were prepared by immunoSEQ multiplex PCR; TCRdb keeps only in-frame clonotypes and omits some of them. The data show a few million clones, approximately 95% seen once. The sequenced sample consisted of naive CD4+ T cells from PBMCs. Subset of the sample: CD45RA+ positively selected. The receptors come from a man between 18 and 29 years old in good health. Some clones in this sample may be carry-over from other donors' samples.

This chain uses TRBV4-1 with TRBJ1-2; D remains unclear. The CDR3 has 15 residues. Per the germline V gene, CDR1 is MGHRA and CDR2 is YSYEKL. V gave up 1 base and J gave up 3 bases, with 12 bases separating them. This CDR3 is CASSQGGDGDYGYTF. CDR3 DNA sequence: TGCGCCAGCAGCCAAGGAGGCGACGGTGACTATGGCTACACCTTC.

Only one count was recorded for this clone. The CDR3 nucleotides are TGTGCCAGCAGCCGAACCAGGGCATACGAGCAGTACTTC. This sequence encodes CASSRTRAYEQYF. The gene calls are TRBV6-5 and TRBJ2-7, with D possibly matching TRBD1 (5 bases). This CDR3 comprises 13 residues. Deletions cut 6 bases from V and 4 bases from J, with 13 bases between. Germline CDR1 reads MNHEY; CDR2 reads SVGAGI.

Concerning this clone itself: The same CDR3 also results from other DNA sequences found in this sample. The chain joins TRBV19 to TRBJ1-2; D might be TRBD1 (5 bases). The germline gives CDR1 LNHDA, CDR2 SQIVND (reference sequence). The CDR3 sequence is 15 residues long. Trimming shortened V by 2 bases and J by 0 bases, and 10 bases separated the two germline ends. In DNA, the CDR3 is TGTGCCAGTAGTATACTGGGGACCCCTAACTATGGCTACACCTTC. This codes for CASSILGTPNYGYTF.

The CDR3 DNA reads TGTGCCTGGAGTCTCCCGGGACAGGGAGATAATTCACCCCTCCACTTT. It is translated as CAWSLPGQGDNSPLHF. This sequence joins TRBV30 and TRBJ1-6, with 9 nucleotides matching TRBD1. Germline CDR1 GTSNPN, CDR2 SVGIG (reference sequence). This CDR3 spans 16 amino acids. The V segment lost 2 bases and the J segment 5 bases; nucleotides outside the gene matches: 7.

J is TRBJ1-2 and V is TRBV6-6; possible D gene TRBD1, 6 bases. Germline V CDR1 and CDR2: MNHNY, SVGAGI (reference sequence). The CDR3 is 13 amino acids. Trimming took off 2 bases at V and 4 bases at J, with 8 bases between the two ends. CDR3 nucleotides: TGTGCCAGCAGTTACCTGACAGGCTATGGCTACACCTTC. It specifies CASSYLTGYGYTF.

The CDR3 bases are TGTGCCAGCAGCTTAGCAGGGACTAGCGGGTTCCATGAGCAGTTCTTC. Translation gives CASSLAGTSGFHEQFF. J is TRBJ2-1 and V is TRBV7-2, with 12 bases identical to TRBD2. CDR1 is SGHTA and CDR2 is FQGNSA in the germline V gene. Trimming removed 0 bases from V and 8 bases from J; junction bases left unmatched: 5. The CDR3 covers 16 residues. Supplemented by reference TRBV7-2 and TRBJ2-1, the full variable domain reads GAGVSQSPSNKVTEKGKDVELRCDPISGHTALYWYRQSLGQGLEFLIYFQGNSAPDKSGLPSDRFSAERTGGSVSTLTIQRTQQEDSAVYLCASSLAGTSGFHEQFFGPGTRLTVL.